Below are 5 T cell receptor beta chains sequenced from a single sample in a study of blood T cell repertoires in COVID-19. Clones were read by immunoSEQ multiplex PCR, and TCRdb kept only the in-frame ones, dropping some. The top ten hold 1.2% of the sample, which has 250,000 or so clones, 91% seen once. Sequencing used PBMCs or T cells enriched from blood (not recorded which). The receptor set was obtained from a human donor in a cohort exposed to, infected with or recovered from COVID-19 (not recorded which). The donor label of this sample is uncertain.

This clone was recorded once. This chain links TRBV6-2 or TRBV6-3 with TRBJ2-5; a possible D gene is TRBD1 (6 bases). Germline lookup yields CDR1 MNHEY and CDR2 SVGEGT. The CDR3 runs 12 residues. The ends were cut back, 4 bases at V and 8 bases at J, with 11 bases in the middle. The DNA of the CDR3 is TGTGCCAGCAGTTGGACAGCCCGCACCCAGTACTTC. Protein: CASSWTARTQYF.

This clone was seen a single time. V and J are TRBV29-1 and TRBJ2-7; 10 nucleotides line up with TRBD1. This CDR3 region has 12 residues. Per germline, CDR1 SQVTM and CDR2 ANQGSEA. V dropped 7 bases and J dropped 3; count of bases not matched to a gene: 3. CDR3 region: CSGGQGNYEQYF. The CDR3 nucleotides read TGCAGCGGGGGACAGGGGAACTACGAGCAGTACTTC.

The chain joins TRBV6-5 to TRBJ2-2; 12 positions match TRBD2. Germline assignment: CDR1 MNHEY and CDR2 SVGAGI. The CDR3 extends over 15 amino acids. The trim removed 6 bases at V and 5 bases at J, leaving 4 bases unmatched. The CDR3 sequence: CASSTSGGRTGELFF. CDR3 nucleotide sequence: TGTGCCAGCAGCACTAGCGGGGGGAGGACCGGGGAGCTGTTTTTT.

The chain uses TRBV5-1 and TRBJ2-2; 8 positions match TRBD1. The junction had 6 bases not matched to a gene; V was cut back by 4 bases and J by 4 bases. The CDR3 has 15 residues. Germline CDR1 is SGHRS and CDR2 is YFSETQ. This CDR3 is CASSRDRGGTGELFF. The CDR3 bases are TGCGCCAGCAGCAGAGACAGGGGAGGCACCGGGGAGCTGTTTTTT.

CDR3 DNA: TGTGCCAGCAGTCTACAGGGGTTCGATGGCTACACCTTC. Translation: CASSLQGFDGYTF. The J gene is TRBJ1-2, the V gene TRBV12-3 or TRBV12-4, with 7 nucleotides matching TRBD1. This CDR3 is 13 amino acids long. Unmatched junction bases numbered 6, after V lost 5 bases and J lost 6 bases.